This T cell receptor beta chain was sequenced during a study of blood T cell repertoires in COVID-19. Using immunoSEQ multiplex PCR, the repertoire was profiled, and TCRdb retains in-frame clones only, with some absent. The table lists 200,000 to 250,000 clones, roughly 80% of them singletons. The CDR3 loop spans 11 amino acids. Looked up from germline, CDR1 is MNHEY and CDR2 is SVGAGI. Trimming stripped 8 bases from V and 5 bases from J, with 9 bases between. The receptor was derived from a woman of 80 years or more with COVID-19, enrolled during active disease. V gene TRBV6-5 combines with J gene TRBJ1-1; unclear D gene. Material for sequencing was peripheral blood. In DNA form, the CDR3 reads TGTGCCAGCGGCCGTTTTACTGAAGCTTTCTTT. It translates to CASGRFTEAFF.